Shown below are 25 T cell receptor beta chains from a single sample sequenced in a study of lymphopenia after photon versus proton radiotherapy. Some clones are missing from TCRdb's copy, which holds only in-frame ones; the method was immunoSEQ multiplex PCR. The sample consists of approximately 160,000 clones, around 85% of them appearing once. Sequences were derived from peripheral blood, sampled from a patient treated with photon-based radiotherapy. All receptors come from a man over 45 with gastric cancer.

The chain has TRBV5-1 and TRBJ2-1, with 7 nucleotides matching TRBD2. The CDR3 loop spans 19 amino acids. In germline, CDR1 is SGHRS, CDR2 YFSETQ. V gave up 3 bases and J gave up 2 bases; unmatched junction bases: 17. Written as DNA, the CDR3 is TGCGCCAGCAGCTCCCGGGGTAGCGAGCGGGGCGCGGCCTACAATGAGCAGTTCTTC. Encoded protein: CASSSRGSERGAAYNEQFF. Based on the CDR3 plus reference TRBV5-1 and TRBJ2-1, the full variable domain is KAGVTQTPRYLIKTRGQQVTLSCSPISGHRSVSWYQQTPGQGLQFLFEYFSETQRNKGNFPGRFSGRQFSNSRSEMNVSTLELGDSALYLCASSSRGSERGAAYNEQFFGPGTRLTVL.

The J gene is TRBJ2-2, the V gene TRBV16, with D perhaps matching TRBD2 (5 bases). The CDR3 consists of 16 residues. Germline CDR1 KGHSY, CDR2 FQNENV. The V end was cut by 0 bases, the J end by 6 bases, with 14 bases between. CDR3 loop: CASSQSLFRGPGELFF. CDR3 nucleotides: TGTGCCAGCAGCCAATCCCTCTTCCGGGGTCCCGGGGAGCTGTTTTTT.

J is TRBJ2-5 and V is TRBV29-1; D ambiguous. CDR1 is SQVTM and CDR2 is ANQGSEA in the germline V gene. V was cut by 8 bases and J by 3 bases, with 19 bases left in between. The CDR3 runs 14 residues. CDR3: CSPRCRHTEETQYF. The CDR3 DNA reads TGCAGCCCCCGTTGTCGTCATACGGAAGAGACCCAGTACTTC.

The chain combines TRBV7-9 with TRBJ1-2; 9 nucleotides line up with TRBD1. Germline assignment: CDR1 SEHNR and CDR2 FQNEAQ (reference sequence). J lost 5 bases, V lost 5 bases, and 6 bases had no gene match. The CDR3 spans 14 residues. The DNA of the CDR3 is TGTGCCAGCAGCCCCCGGGACAGGGCATATGGCTACACCTTC. Translation gives CASSPRDRAYGYTF.

The V gene is TRBV9, the J gene TRBJ1-1; D is unresolved. V lost 4 bases, J lost 1 base, and 11 bases lay in between. This CDR3 has 14 amino acids. Germline CDR1 reads SGDLS; CDR2 reads YYNGEE. DNA of the CDR3: TGTGCCAGCAGCCCTCCGACGGCGAACACTGAAGCTTTCTTT. Translating gives CASSPPTANTEAFF.

The gene calls are TRBV5-4 and TRBJ2-3; D uncertain. Trimming took 0 bases from V and 4 from J, leaving 3 bases between them. CDR1 SGHNT and CDR2 YYREEE come from the germline V gene (reference sequence). The CDR3 length is 12 residues. The CDR3 DNA reads TGTGCCAGCAGCTTGGGAGCAGATACGCAGTATTTT. It translates to CASSLGADTQYF.

This chain connects TRBV19 to TRBJ2-3; D could derive from TRBD1 or TRBD2 (5 bases each). Trimming took off 7 bases at V and 2 bases at J, with 10 bases between the two ends. CDR3 length: 13 amino acids. CDR1 and CDR2 from the germline V gene are LNHDA and SQIVND (reference sequence). CDR3 in DNA: TGTGCCAGTAATGACGGGACCACAGATACGCAGTATTTT. Protein: CASNDGTTDTQYF.

The rearrangement links TRBV9 to TRBJ1-1; D is unresolved. The CDR3 loop spans 14 amino acids. CDR1 is SGDLS and CDR2 is YYNGEE in the germline V gene. V lost 1 base and J lost 1, with 8 bases in between. The CDR3 bases are TGTGCCAGCAGCGTACCAGCAAAGAACACTGAAGCTTTCTTT. Residues: CASSVPAKNTEAFF. Looking up the rest from reference TRBV9 and TRBJ1-1 gives the full variable domain: DSGVTQTPKHLITATGQRVTLRCSPRSGDLSVYWYQQSLDQGLQFLIQYYNGEERAKGNILERFSAQQFPDLHSELNLSSLELGDSALYFCASSVPAKNTEAFFGQGTRLTVV.

The chain uses TRBV5-4 and TRBJ2-7; a possible D gene is TRBD1 (6 bases). V lost 3 bases to trimming and J lost 8 bases, with 18 bases between them. The CDR3 extends over 14 amino acids. Germline assignment: CDR1 SGHNT and CDR2 YYREEE (reference sequence). This chain's CDR3 is CASSSYGTIYQQYF. CDR3 in DNA: TGTGCCAGCAGCTCCTACGGGACAATATATCAGCAGTACTTC.

The genes are TRBV30 and TRBJ2-2; D perhaps matches TRBD2 (6 bases). In germline, CDR1 is GTSNPN, CDR2 SVGIG (reference sequence). V lost 3 bases, J lost 2 bases, and 13 bases lay in between. The CDR3 has 15 residues. The CDR3: CAWSPGSLNTGELFF. Written as DNA, the CDR3 is TGTGCCTGGAGCCCCGGGAGTTTAAACACCGGGGAGCTGTTTTTT.

The chain recombines TRBV28 with TRBJ2-1; 7 bases are shared with TRBD1. The CDR3 loop spans 15 amino acids. V shed 6 bases and J 5 bases; nucleotides not matched to a gene: 10. Germline values: CDR1 MDHEN, CDR2 SYDVKM. The CDR3 region is CASSLVGTANNEQFF. CDR3 sequence (DNA): TGTGCCAGCAGCCTAGTGGGGACAGCCAACAATGAGCAGTTCTTC. Combining the CDR3 with reference TRBV28 and TRBJ2-1 gives the whole variable domain DVKVTQSSRYLVKRTGEKVFLECVQDMDHENMFWYRQDPGLGLRLIYFSYDVKMKEKGDIPEGYSVSREKKERFSLILESASTNQTSMYLCASSLVGTANNEQFFGPGTRLTVL.

The chain uses TRBV7-9 and TRBJ2-1, with TRBD1 matching 10 bases. Germline V lookup: CDR1 SEHNR, CDR2 FQNEAQ (reference sequence). Trimming at V came to 5 bases and at J to 9 bases, leaving 7 bases not matched to a gene. The CDR3 extends over 14 amino acids. The CDR3 DNA reads TGTGCCAGCAGCACCTGGACAGGGGGGTTTGAGCAGTTCTTC. Translated, it gives CASSTWTGGFEQFF.

The chain joins TRBV19 to TRBJ1-1, with 8 bases aligning to TRBD1. Per the germline V gene, CDR1 is LNHDA and CDR2 is SQIVND (reference sequence). CDR3 size: 12 residues. Germline trimming cut 5 bases from V and 11 bases from J; bases unmatched to any gene: 7. The CDR3 sequence is CASSARGRRAFF. CDR3 nucleotides: TGTGCCAGTAGTGCCAGGGGGCGCAGGGCTTTCTTT.

The V call is TRBV9, the J call TRBJ1-2; 7 bases line up with TRBD1. Germline V gene lookup returns CDR1 SGDLS and CDR2 YYNGEE. J was trimmed by 8 bases and V by 4 bases; bases with no gene match: 17. CDR3 length: 16 amino acids. The DNA for the CDR3 is TGTGCCAGCAGCTCAACCCCAGGGGGACCCCTGGGGGGCTACACCTTC. Its protein product is CASSSTPGGPLGGYTF.

V gene TRBV19 combines with J gene TRBJ1-3; D gene uncertain. This CDR3 has 12 amino acids. CDR1 is LNHDA and CDR2 is SQIVND in the germline V gene (reference sequence). Trimming pared 7 bases from V and 0 bases from J, leaving 4 bases between. CDR3 coding DNA: TGTGCCAGTACGAGCTCTGGAAACACCATATATTTT. Protein: CASTSSGNTIYF. Using reference TRBV19 and TRBJ1-3 for the parts outside the CDR3, the full variable domain is DGGITQSPKYLFRKEGQNVTLSCEQNLNHDAMYWYRQDPGQGLRLIYYSQIVNDFQKGDIAEGYSVSREKKESFPLTVTSAQKNPTAFYLCASTSSGNTIYFGEGSWLTVV.

CDR3 sequence (DNA): TGTGCCAGCAGTTACCGGACAGGACCCCTAGAGGAGCAGTTCTTC. It codes for CASSYRTGPLEEQFF. The V and J genes are TRBV6-5 and TRBJ2-1, with TRBD1 matching 7 bases. Trimming removed 2 bases from V and 10 bases from J; junction bases left unmatched: 11. The CDR3 consists of 15 residues. Germline CDR1 reads MNHEY; CDR2 reads SVGAGI.

The V gene is TRBV5-8, the J gene TRBJ2-7; D unclear. V shed 0 bases and J shed 4 bases, with 11 bases lying between them. The CDR3 is made up of 14 amino acids. CDR1 and CDR2 (germline): SGHTS, YDEGEE. The CDR3 DNA sequence: TGTGCCAGCAGCTTGGCCGACGGCGGATACGAGCAGTACTTC. Translating it yields CASSLADGGYEQYF.

V gene TRBV19 combines with J gene TRBJ2-7; D perhaps matches TRBD2 (6 bases). This CDR3 has 20 residues. The germline V gene has CDR1 LNHDA and CDR2 SQIVND (reference sequence). V lost 3 bases and J lost 0, with 27 bases in between. CDR3 protein: CASSIKVSSESHSFSYEQYF. The CDR3 DNA reads TGTGCCAGTAGTATCAAAGTATCTAGCGAGAGCCACTCCTTCTCCTACGAGCAGTACTTC.

This chain uses TRBV5-1 with TRBJ2-7; 13 nucleotides agree with TRBD2. The CDR3 has 15 residues. The germline V gene has CDR1 SGHRS and CDR2 YFSETQ. J was trimmed by 7 bases and V by 2 bases; bases with no gene match: 6. CDR3 in amino acids: CASSLLAGGPGEQYF. The CDR3 DNA is TGCGCCAGCAGCTTACTAGCGGGAGGGCCCGGAGAGCAGTACTTC.

The V call is TRBV5-4, the J call TRBJ2-3; 7 positions match TRBD2. V gave up 1 base and J gave up 0 bases; unmatched junction bases: 5. This CDR3 has 16 residues. Germline lookup yields CDR1 SGHNT and CDR2 YYREEE (reference sequence). CDR3 in DNA: TGTGCCAGCAGCTTGAAAGGCGGGGGAAGCACAGATACGCAGTATTTT. Translation gives CASSLKGGGSTDTQYF.

The chain has TRBV10-1 and TRBJ2-7, with 7 bases that match TRBD1. CDR3 length equals 15 residues. The trim removed 0 bases at V and 2 bases at J, leaving 4 bases unmatched. Germline CDR1 and CDR2: WNHNN and SYGVQD (reference sequence). CDR3 in amino acids: CASSESTGAAYEQYF. CDR3 coding DNA: TGCGCCAGCAGTGAGTCAACAGGGGCAGCCTACGAGCAGTACTTC.

V usage is TRBV6-5 and J usage is TRBJ2-1; TRBD1 might be the D (5 bases). The CDR3 contains 15 residues. Per the germline V gene, CDR1 is MNHEY and CDR2 is SVGAGI. Trimming removed 5 bases from V and 9 bases from J, with 20 bases in between. The CDR3 region is CASSPFRQGWGEQFF. DNA for the CDR3: TGTGCCAGCAGTCCTTTTAGGCAGGGTTGGGGTGAGCAGTTCTTC.

The chain has TRBV6-5 and TRBJ2-7; D may match TRBD1 or TRBD2 (5 bases each). The CDR3 is 11 amino acids. The V end lost 6 bases, the J end lost 6 bases, and 9 bases lay between the germline ends. CDR1 and CDR2 from the germline V gene are MNHEY and SVGAGI. The CDR3, as DNA: TGTGCCAGCAGGGGGGTTGGCGAGCAGTACTTC. It codes for CASRGVGEQYF.

The V call is TRBV27, the J call TRBJ2-7, with 8 nucleotides matching TRBD2. The germline gives CDR1 MNHEY, CDR2 SMNVEV (reference sequence). The CDR3 length is 17 residues. The V and J ends lost 0 bases and 0 bases, in that order; junction bases with no gene match: 7. DNA of the CDR3: TGTGCCAGCAGTTTATCGCCGGCGGGAGGAGGCTCCTACGAGCAGTACTTC. As protein: CASSLSPAGGGSYEQYF.

The J gene is TRBJ2-1, the V gene TRBV4-3; D not resolved. Germline CDR1 and CDR2: LGHNA and YSLEER. The V end lost 3 bases, the J end lost 0 bases, and 9 bases lay between the germline ends. This CDR3 comprises 15 residues. CDR3 in DNA: TGCGCCAGCAGCCATTACCAGCTCTCCTACAATGAGCAGTTCTTC. The encoded protein is CASSHYQLSYNEQFF.